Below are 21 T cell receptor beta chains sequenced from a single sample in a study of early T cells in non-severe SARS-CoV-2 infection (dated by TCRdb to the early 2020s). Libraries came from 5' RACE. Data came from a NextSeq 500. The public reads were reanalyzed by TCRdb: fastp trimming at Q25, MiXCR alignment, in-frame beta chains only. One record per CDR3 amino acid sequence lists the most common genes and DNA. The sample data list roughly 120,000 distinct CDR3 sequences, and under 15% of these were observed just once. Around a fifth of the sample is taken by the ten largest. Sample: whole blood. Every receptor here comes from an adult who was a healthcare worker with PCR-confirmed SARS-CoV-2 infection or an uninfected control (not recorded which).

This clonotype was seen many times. CDR3 amino acids: CASSQGAQSTDTQYF. As DNA, the CDR3 is TGTGCCAGCAGTCAAGGGGCCCAGAGCACAGATACGCAGTATTTT. The rearrangement uses TRBV12-3 or TRBV12-4 and TRBJ2-3; a possible D gene is TRBD1 (5 bases). The CDR3 is 15 amino acids. V was cut by 5 bases and J by 0 bases, with 12 bases left in between.

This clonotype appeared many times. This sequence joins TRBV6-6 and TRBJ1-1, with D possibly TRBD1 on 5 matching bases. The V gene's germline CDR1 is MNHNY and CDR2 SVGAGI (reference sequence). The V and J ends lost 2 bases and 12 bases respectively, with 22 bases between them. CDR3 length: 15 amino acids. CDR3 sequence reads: CASSYTSQVLSTTFF. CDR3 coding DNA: TGTGCCAGCAGTTACACCTCACAGGTCTTGAGTACAACTTTCTTT.

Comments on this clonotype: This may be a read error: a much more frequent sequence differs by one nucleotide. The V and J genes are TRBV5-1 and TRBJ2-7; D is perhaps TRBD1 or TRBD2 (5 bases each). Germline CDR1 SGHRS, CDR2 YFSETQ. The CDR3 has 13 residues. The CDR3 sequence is CASTGTRNYGQYF. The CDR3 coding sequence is TGCGCCAGCACCGGGACGAGAAACTACGGGCAGTACTTC. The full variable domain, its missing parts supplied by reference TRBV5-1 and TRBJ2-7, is KAGVTQTPRYLIKTRGQQVTLSCSPISGHRSVSWYQQTPGQGLQFLFEYFSETQRNKGNFPGRFSGRQFSNSRSEMNVSTLELGDSALYLCASTGTRNYGQYFGPGTRLTVT.

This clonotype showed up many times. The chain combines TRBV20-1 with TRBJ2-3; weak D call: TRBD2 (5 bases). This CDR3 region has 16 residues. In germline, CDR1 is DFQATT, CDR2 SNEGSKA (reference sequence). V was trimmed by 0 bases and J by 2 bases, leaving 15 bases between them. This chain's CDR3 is CSARDGSRGYTDTQYF. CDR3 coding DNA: TGCAGTGCTAGAGATGGATCCCGGGGATACACAGATACGCAGTATTTT.

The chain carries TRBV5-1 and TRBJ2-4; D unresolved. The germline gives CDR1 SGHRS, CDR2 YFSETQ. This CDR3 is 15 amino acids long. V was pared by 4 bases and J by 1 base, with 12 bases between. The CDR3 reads CASSRALGAKNIQYF. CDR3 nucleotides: TGCGCCAGCAGCCGGGCCCTGGGGGCCAAAAACATTCAGTACTTC.

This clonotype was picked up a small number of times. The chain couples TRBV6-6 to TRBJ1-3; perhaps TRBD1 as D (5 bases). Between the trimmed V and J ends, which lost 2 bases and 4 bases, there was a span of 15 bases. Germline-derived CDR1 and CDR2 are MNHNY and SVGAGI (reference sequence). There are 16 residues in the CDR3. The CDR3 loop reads CASSYQGWAKGNTIYF. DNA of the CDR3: TGTGCCAGCAGTTACCAGGGATGGGCCAAGGGAAACACCATATATTTT.

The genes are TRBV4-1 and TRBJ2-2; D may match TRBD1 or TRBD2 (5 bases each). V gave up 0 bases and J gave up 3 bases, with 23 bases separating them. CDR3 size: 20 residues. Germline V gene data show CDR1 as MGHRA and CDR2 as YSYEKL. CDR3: CASSQEGAGTPQWDTGELFF. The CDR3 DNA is TGCGCCAGCAGCCAAGAAGGAGCCGGGACCCCTCAGTGGGACACCGGGGAGCTGTTTTTT.

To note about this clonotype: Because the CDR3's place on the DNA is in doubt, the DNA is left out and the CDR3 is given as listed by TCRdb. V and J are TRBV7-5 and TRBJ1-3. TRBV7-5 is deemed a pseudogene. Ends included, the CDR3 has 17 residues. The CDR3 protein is CISVSEALRISGNTIYF.

The CDR3 region is CASHLRQGGNGELFF. The CDR3 nucleotides read TGTGCCAGCCATCTTAGACAGGGAGGGAACGGGGAGCTGTTTTTT. The gene calls are TRBV12-3 or TRBV12-4 and TRBJ2-2, with D possibly being TRBD1 or TRBD2 (7 bases each). Trimming stripped 8 bases from V and 7 bases from J, with 20 bases between. This CDR3 is 15 amino acids long.

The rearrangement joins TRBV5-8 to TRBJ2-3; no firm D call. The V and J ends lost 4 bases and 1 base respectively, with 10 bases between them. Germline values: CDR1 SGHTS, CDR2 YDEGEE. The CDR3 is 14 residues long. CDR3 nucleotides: TGTGCCAGCAGCACTTCGACCCGCACAGATACGCAGTATTTT. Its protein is CASSTSTRTDTQYF.

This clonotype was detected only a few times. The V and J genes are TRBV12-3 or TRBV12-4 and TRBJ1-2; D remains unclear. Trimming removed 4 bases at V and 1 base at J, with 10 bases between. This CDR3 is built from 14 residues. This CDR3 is CASSSGTVNYGYTF. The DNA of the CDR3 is TGTGCCAGCAGTTCCGGAACAGTTAACTATGGCTACACCTTC.

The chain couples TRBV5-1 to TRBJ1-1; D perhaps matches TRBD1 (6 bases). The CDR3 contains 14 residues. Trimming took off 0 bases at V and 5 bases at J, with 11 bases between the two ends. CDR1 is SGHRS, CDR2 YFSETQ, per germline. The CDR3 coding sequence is TGCGCCAGCAGCTTGGTTGCAGGGACAACTGAAGCTTTCTTT. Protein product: CASSLVAGTTEAFF. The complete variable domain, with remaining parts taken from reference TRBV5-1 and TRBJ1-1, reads KAGVTQTPRYLIKTRGQQVTLSCSPISGHRSVSWYQQTPGQGLQFLFEYFSETQRNKGNFPGRFSGRQFSNSRSEMNVSTLELGDSALYLCASSLVAGTTEAFFGQGTRLTVV.

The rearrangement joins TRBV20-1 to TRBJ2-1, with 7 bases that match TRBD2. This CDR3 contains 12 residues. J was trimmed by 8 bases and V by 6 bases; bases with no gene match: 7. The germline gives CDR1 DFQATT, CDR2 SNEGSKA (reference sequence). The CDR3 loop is CSASGEAYEQFF. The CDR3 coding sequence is TGCAGTGCAAGCGGGGAGGCTTATGAGCAGTTCTTC.

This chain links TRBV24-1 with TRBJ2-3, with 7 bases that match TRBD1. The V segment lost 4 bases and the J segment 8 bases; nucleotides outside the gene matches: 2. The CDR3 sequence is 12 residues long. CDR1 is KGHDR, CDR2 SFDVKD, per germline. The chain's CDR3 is CATSDYRGTQYF. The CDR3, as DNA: TGTGCCACCAGTGACTACAGGGGTACGCAGTATTTT.

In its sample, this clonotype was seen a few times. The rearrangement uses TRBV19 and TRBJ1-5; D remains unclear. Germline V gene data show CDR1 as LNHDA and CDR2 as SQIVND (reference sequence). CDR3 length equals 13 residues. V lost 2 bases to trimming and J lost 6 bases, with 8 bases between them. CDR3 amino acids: CASSIRLGQPQHF. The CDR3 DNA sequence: TGTGCCAGTAGTATAAGGCTGGGTCAGCCCCAGCATTTT.

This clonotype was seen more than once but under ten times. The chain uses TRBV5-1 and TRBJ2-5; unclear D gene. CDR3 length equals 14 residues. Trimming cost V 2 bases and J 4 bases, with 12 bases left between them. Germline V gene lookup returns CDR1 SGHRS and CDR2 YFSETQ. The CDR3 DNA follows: TGCGCCAGCAGCTTCGCTCTAAAGTCAGAGACCCAGTACTTC. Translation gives CASSFALKSETQYF.

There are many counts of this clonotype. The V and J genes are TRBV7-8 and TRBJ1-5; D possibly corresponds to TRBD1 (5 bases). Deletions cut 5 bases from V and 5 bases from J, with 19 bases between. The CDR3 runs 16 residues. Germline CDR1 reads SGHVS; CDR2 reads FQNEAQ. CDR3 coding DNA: TGTGCCAGCAGCCGAAACTCACCGGGACCTCATCAGCCCCAGCATTTT. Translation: CASSRNSPGPHQPQHF.

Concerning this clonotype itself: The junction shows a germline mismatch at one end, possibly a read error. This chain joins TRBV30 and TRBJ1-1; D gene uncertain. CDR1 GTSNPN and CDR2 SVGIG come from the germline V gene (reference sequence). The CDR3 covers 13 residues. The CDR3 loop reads CACSVSYNTEAFF. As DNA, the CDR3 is TGTGCCTGTAGTGTATCCTACAACACTGAAGCTTTCTTT.

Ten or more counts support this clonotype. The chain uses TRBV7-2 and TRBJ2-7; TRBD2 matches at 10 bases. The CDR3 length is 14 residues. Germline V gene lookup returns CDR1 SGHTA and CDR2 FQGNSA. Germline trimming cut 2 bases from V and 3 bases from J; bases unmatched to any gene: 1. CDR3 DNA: TGTGCCAGCAGCTTACTAGCGGGGGTCTACGAGCAGTACTTC. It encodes CASSLLAGVYEQYF.

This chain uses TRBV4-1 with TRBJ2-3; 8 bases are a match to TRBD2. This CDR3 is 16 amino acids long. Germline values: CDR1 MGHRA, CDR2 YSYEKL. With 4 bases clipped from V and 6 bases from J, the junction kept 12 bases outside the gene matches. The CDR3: CASSLLPGLVSDTQYF. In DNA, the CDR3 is TGCGCCAGCAGCCTCCTCCCGGGACTAGTCAGTGATACGCAGTATTTT.

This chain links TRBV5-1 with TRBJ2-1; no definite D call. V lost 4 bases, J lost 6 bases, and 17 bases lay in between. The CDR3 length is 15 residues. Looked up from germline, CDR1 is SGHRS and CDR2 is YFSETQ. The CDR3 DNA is TGCGCCAGCAGCCGCCGTAGGGAAGAGACCAATGAGCAGTTCTTC. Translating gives CASSRRREETNEQFF. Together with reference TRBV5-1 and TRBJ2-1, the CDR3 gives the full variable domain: KAGVTQTPRYLIKTRGQQVTLSCSPISGHRSVSWYQQTPGQGLQFLFEYFSETQRNKGNFPGRFSGRQFSNSRSEMNVSTLELGDSALYLCASSRRREETNEQFFGPGTRLTVL.